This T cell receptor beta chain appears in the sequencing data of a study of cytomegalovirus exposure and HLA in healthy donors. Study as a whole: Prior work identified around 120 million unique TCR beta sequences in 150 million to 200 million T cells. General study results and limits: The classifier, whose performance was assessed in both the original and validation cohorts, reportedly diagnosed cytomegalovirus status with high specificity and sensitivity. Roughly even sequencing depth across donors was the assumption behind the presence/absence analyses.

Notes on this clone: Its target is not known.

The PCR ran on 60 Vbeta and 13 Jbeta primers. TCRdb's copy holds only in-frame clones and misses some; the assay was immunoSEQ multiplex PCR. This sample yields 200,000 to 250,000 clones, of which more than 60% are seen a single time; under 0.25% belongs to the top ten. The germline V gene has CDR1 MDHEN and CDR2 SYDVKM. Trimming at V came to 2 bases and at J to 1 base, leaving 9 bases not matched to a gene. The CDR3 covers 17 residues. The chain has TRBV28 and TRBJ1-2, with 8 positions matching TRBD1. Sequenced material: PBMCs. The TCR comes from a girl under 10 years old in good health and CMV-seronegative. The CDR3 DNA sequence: TGTGCCAGCAGTTTAGGGGCCCAGGGGGCGCTTAACTATGGCTACACCTTC. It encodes CASSLGAQGALNYGYTF.